This TCR beta chain was retrieved from a study of blood T cell repertoires in COVID-19. Whole-study context: Italy, Spain and the United States were the sources of the convalescent and acute COVID-19 samples. Nucleic acid was either cDNA or gDNA, and it came from T cells, B-cell-depleted T cells, or PBMCs.

Method: immunoSEQ multiplex PCR; TCRdb's copy keeps in-frame clones and lacks some. The sample includes about 320,000 clones, over 70% of them seen just once. This clonotype originated in a woman in her 50s with acute or convalescent COVID-19. Sequencing input: peripheral blood.

Here the CDR3 DNA reads TGTGCCTGGAGTAAAGAGAGAGGGCCGTCCTACGAGCAGTACTTC. This sequence encodes CAWSKERGPSYEQYF. This chain links TRBV30 with TRBJ2-7; D might be TRBD2 (5 bases). Trimming cost V 2 bases and J 1 base, with 15 bases left between them. This CDR3 has 15 residues. The germline CDR1 and CDR2 sequences are GTSNPN and SVGIG (reference sequence).